This TCR beta chain appears in the sequencing data of a study of shared clonotypes between healthy human individuals. Whole-study context: Donors consisted of two women and a few men between 18 and 49. Notes on the study in general: Generation of non-shared clonotypes was less probable than generation of clonotypes shared by all four donors.

Comment on this clone: Its antigen remains unknown.

Trimming at V came to 6 bases and at J to 4 bases, leaving 1 base not matched to a gene. The CDR3 is made up of 12 amino acids. Germline V lookup: CDR1 WNHNN, CDR2 SYGVQD (reference sequence). Sequencing used immunoSEQ multiplex PCR; TCRdb keeps in-frame clones, though not all of them. The data show about 960,000 clones, over 60% seen once. The donors were adults (healthy and HIV-negative) with no recent acute infections or vaccinations. The chain uses TRBV10-1 and TRBJ2-5, with 8 bases fitting TRBD2. The TCR was taken from a man younger than 30 in good health. The sequenced material came from memory CD4+ T cells sorted from blood. Subset denoted: CD45RA-negative fraction. The CDR3 bases are TGCGCCAGCAGCGGGGGGGGAGAGACCCAGTACTTC. It yields the protein CASSGGGETQYF.